A single sample is the source of the 15 T cell receptor beta chains below, sequenced in a study of blood T cells in healthy people across ages. It was with a sample-barcoded 5' primer and a J-beta primer mix that a second PCR of roughly 7 to 12 cycles was run. TCRdb called the 5' RACE reads again in MiXCR, with one record for every CDR3 protein. The sample lists about 1.5 million distinct CDR3 sequences; approximately 40% were seen once. Sequenced sample: blood. The source is a young woman in good health.

J is TRBJ1-4 and V is TRBV5-1; 11 positions match TRBD1. Germline V gene lookup returns CDR1 SGHRS and CDR2 YFSETQ. V shed 3 bases and J 8 bases; nucleotides not matched to a gene: 6. The CDR3 contains 15 residues. CDR3 sequence (DNA): TGCGCCAGCAGCTCAGCGGGACAGGGGGGGGAAAAACTGTTTTTT. It specifies CASSSAGQGGEKLFF.

The chain couples TRBV25-1 to TRBJ2-1; 13 bases match TRBD2. The CDR3 is 15 amino acids. Germline trimming cut 3 bases from V and 6 bases from J; bases unmatched to any gene: 2. Germline V CDR1 and CDR2: MGHDK, SYGVNS. The CDR3 loop is CASSDGLAGANEQFF. As DNA, the CDR3 is TGTGCCAGCAGTGACGGACTAGCGGGAGCCAATGAGCAGTTCTTC. The whole variable domain, filled in from reference TRBV25-1 and TRBJ2-1, reads EADIYQTPRYLVIGTGKKITLECSQTMGHDKMYWYQQDPGMELHLIHYSYGVNSTEKGDLSSESTVSRIRTEHFPLTLESARPSHTSQYLCASSDGLAGANEQFFGPGTRLTVL.

The J gene is TRBJ1-2, the V gene TRBV27; possibly TRBD1 for D (6 bases). This CDR3 contains 15 residues. Trimming pared 3 bases from V and 6 bases from J, leaving 17 bases between. CDR1 is MNHEY and CDR2 is SMNVEV in the germline V gene (reference sequence). CDR3 protein: CASSFVRGRQDGYTF. The CDR3 DNA reads TGTGCCAGCAGTTTTGTTCGGGGGCGCCAAGATGGCTACACCTTC.

The chain uses TRBV7-2 and TRBJ2-1; D might be TRBD2 (6 bases). Germline V gene lookup returns CDR1 SGHTA and CDR2 FQGNSA. V was trimmed by 5 bases and J by 13 bases, leaving 27 bases between them. The CDR3 is 16 amino acids. CDR3: CASSLLIVGGAETQFF. The CDR3 DNA is TGTGCCAGCAGCCTACTAATTGTGGGAGGAGCAGAGACCCAGTTCTTC.

This chain uses TRBV25-1 with TRBJ2-1, with D perhaps matching TRBD1 or TRBD2 (5 bases each). Germline loops: CDR1 MGHDK, CDR2 SYGVNS. Between the trimmed V and J ends, which lost 3 bases and 10 bases, there was a span of 22 bases. CDR3 length: 16 amino acids. CDR3: CASSDLRAMGVEEQFF. The CDR3, as DNA: TGTGCCAGCAGTGACCTCAGGGCCATGGGAGTTGAAGAGCAGTTCTTC.

The chain employs TRBV6-2 or TRBV6-3 and TRBJ2-4, with 12 bases that match TRBD2. Germline V lookup: CDR1 MNHEY, CDR2 SVGEGT. Germline trimming cut 6 bases from V and 0 bases from J; bases unmatched to any gene: 9. The CDR3 runs to 18 residues. CDR3 region: CASSLRLAGDQAKNIQYF. For the CDR3, the DNA is TGTGCCAGCAGCCTCCGACTAGCGGGAGACCAAGCCAAAAACATTCAGTACTTC.

This chain connects TRBV27 to TRBJ2-7, with D tentatively TRBD2 (5 bases). The CDR3 has 14 amino acids. Germline V gives CDR1 MNHEY, CDR2 SMNVEV (reference sequence). The germline V and J ends were trimmed by 6 bases and 0 bases, with 12 bases remaining between them. CDR3 loop: CASSYRTPSYEQYF. The CDR3 nucleotides read TGTGCCAGCAGCTATCGGACTCCCTCCTACGAGCAGTACTTC.

Remarks on this clonotype: A junction boundary mismatches the germline segment, possibly from a read error. The V and J genes are TRBV20-1 and TRBJ2-3; D ambiguous. The V gene's germline CDR1 is DFQATT and CDR2 SNEGSKA (reference sequence). The CDR3 consists of 14 residues. The CDR3 is CGAPAVGSTDTQYF. The CDR3, as DNA: TGCGGTGCTCCCGCGGTTGGAAGCACAGATACGCAGTATTTT.

This chain connects TRBV2 to TRBJ2-5, with 8 bases fitting TRBD2. The ends lost 7 bases at V and 11 bases at J; junction bases unmatched: 24. CDR3 size: 17 residues. The germline gives CDR1 SNHLY, CDR2 FYNNEI. The CDR3 sequence: CASTNEARGGLSNEQYF. The DNA for the CDR3 is TGTGCCAGCACCAATGAGGCCCGGGGGGGCCTTTCCAATGAGCAGTACTTC.

This clonotype is a singleton in its sample. Sequence at one end of the junction differs from germline and may be a read error. The chain has TRBV19 and TRBJ2-1, with TRBD1 matching 9 bases. Germline V lookup: CDR1 LNHDA, CDR2 SQIVND (reference sequence). CDR3 size: 14 residues. CDR3: CASSTNRGRDEQSF. In DNA form, the CDR3 reads TGTGCCAGTAGTACTAACAGGGGGCGGGATGAGCAGTCCTTC.

The chain is built from TRBV11-2 and TRBJ2-1; tentatively, D is TRBD2 (6 bases). This CDR3 region has 17 residues. Germline assignment: CDR1 SGHAT and CDR2 FQNNGV. The V end lost 5 bases, the J end lost 1 base, and 18 bases lay between the germline ends. The CDR3 DNA is TGTGCCAGCAGCCATGGGCAGGCGGGGTTTTCCTACAATGAGCAGTTCTTC. Its protein product is CASSHGQAGFSYNEQFF.

The chain joins TRBV20-1 to TRBJ1-6; no clear D. V was clipped by 3 bases and J by 8 bases, with 20 bases between them. The length of the CDR3 is 16 residues. Germline V CDR1 and CDR2: DFQATT, SNEGSKA (reference sequence). The CDR3 spells CSARLPGPASHSPLHF. DNA of the CDR3: TGCAGTGCTAGGCTCCCCGGACCGGCCTCTCATTCACCCCTCCACTTT.

This clonotype has more than one count but fewer than ten. The rearrangement links TRBV7-2 to TRBJ2-7; D is uncertain. The J call may be in error: the DNA end matches TRBJ2-5 better. The CDR3 covers 13 residues. From germline, CDR1 is SGHTA and CDR2 FQGNSA. The CDR3 DNA reads as TGTGCCAGCAGTCCCAACTCCGGAGAGACCCAGTACTTC. It yields the protein CASSPNSGETQYF.

At least ten counts were recorded for this clonotype. The CDR3 DNA reads TGTGCCAGCAGTTTAAGGGTTAGCTACGAGCAGTACTTC. This sequence encodes CASSLRVSYEQYF. The J gene is TRBJ2-7, the V gene TRBV12-3 or TRBV12-4; D gene unclear. The V and J ends lost 2 bases and 3 bases respectively, with 8 bases between them. The CDR3 has 13 amino acids.

The CDR3: CASSVAAVSYEQYF. The CDR3 nucleotides are TGTGCCAGCAGCGTAGCGGCAGTCTCCTACGAGCAGTACTTC. V gene TRBV9 combines with J gene TRBJ2-7; D is undetermined. V was trimmed by 0 bases and J by 0 bases, leaving 7 bases between them. The germline gives CDR1 SGDLS, CDR2 YYNGEE. This CDR3 is 14 amino acids long. The variable domain in full, completed from reference TRBV9 and TRBJ2-7, reads DSGVTQTPKHLITATGQRVTLRCSPRSGDLSVYWYQQSLDQGLQFLIQYYNGEERAKGNILERFSAQQFPDLHSELNLSSLELGDSALYFCASSVAAVSYEQYFGPGTRLTVT.